This T cell receptor beta chain is drawn from a study of cytomegalovirus exposure and HLA in healthy donors (dated by TCRdb to about 2017). The study in broad terms: An earlier analysis of approximately 600 of the donors reported more than 250 Gb of sequence data and 117 million unique TCR beta sequences from around 200 million T cells. Roughly 300 gigabases of sequencing data and approximately 93 million unique TCR sequences were included in an early release covering about 600 HLA-typed donors. The genetic ancestry cluster associated with self-reported Caucasian donors included over 65% of the roughly 360 genotyped donors. The study aimed to test whether signatures of past pathogen exposure could be identified by cataloging public T cell receptors. Using immunosequencing, the study profiled T cell repertoires from some 670 subjects and related those repertoires to cytomegalovirus serostatus. Besides the first cohort of more than 650 subjects, a separate validation cohort made up of roughly 120 different subjects was used. To predict cytomegalovirus infection status, the study combined high-throughput TCR immunosequencing, statistical association of individual TCRs with disease status, and machine learning. A later analysis re-analyzed previously published TCR beta repertoires from 666 donors and added high-resolution HLA genotyping to study TCR occurrence patterns. Rather than drawing on any new phenotypic data, the later analysis identified candidate immune exposures from TCR beta sequences and the way those sequences occurred across donors. An earlier analysis of 500 to 750 of the donors applied high-throughput TCR beta sequencing to assess whether each TCR beta V gene segment acted as functional or pseudogenic. Donor age, sex, ethnicity and CMV serostatus were collected together with the repertoire data. A later genetic analysis took genome-wide SNP genotypes for about 55% of the roughly 670 donors and used that subset as a discovery cohort. All discovery cohort repertoires had been generated on a single sequencing platform. HLA typing covered class I and class II loci at four-digit resolution. The number of typed donors differed by locus: about 620-630 for A, B, C, DRB1 and DQB1; about 520 for DQA1; roughly 600 for DPA1; and 450 to 480 for DPB1. Because of strong linkage in the cohort, four to six DR-DQ haplotypes were treated as single units for association and clustering. Across 398 genotyped donors of the cohort, an average of about 220,000 unique TCR beta nucleotide sequences per donor were sequenced, and roughly 20% of those sequences were non-productive. Study-wide conclusions, independent of this receptor: An earlier analysis of approximately 530 of the donors showed that most TCR beta V segments appeared in productive rearrangements either about 87% or about 30% of the time, which broadly matched IMGT annotations. According to a later analysis, TCR association rates differed among HLA loci, with DRB1 alleles showing the most associated TCRs and HLA-C alleles showing the fewest. The earlier analysis of 587 of the donors excluded over 15 rarely observed V segments, including chromosome 9 orphons, because counts were too low. The cohort was sequenced for TCR beta chains only, and without alpha or paired-chain data the features that could be detected were limited. A later analysis found that most CMV-associated TCR beta chains appeared HLA-restricted, with HLA associations seemingly driven largely by CMV exposure. While some public TCRs were present in many individuals, most TCR sequences turned up only very rarely across donors. A cluster of highly shared sequence variants was judged likely to represent a technical artifact of the sequencing pipeline. A further reported finding was that TCR beta sequences accurately predicted the HLA-A and HLA-B alleles for most subjects in the first cohort. Strong co-occurrence of HLA alleles, especially DR and DQ, made assigning TCR associations to individual alleles difficult. Some IMGT-functional V segments, including TRBV6-2 and TRBV6-3, could not be told apart with the 87-base-pair reads, so those segments were excluded. A few of the identified cytomegalovirus-associated TCR beta chains were confirmed in vitro to be specific for cytomegalovirus antigens. According to the authors, the approach could potentially be generalized to other disease states and immunological phenotypes. At a false discovery rate of 0.05, a later analysis linked 16,951 TCR beta sequences to specific HLA alleles. In a later genetic analysis, a missense DCLRE1C variant was associated with V-gene and J-gene trimming of TCR beta chains, and the association was replicated in an independent cohort. The classifier was reported to diagnose cytomegalovirus status with high specificity and sensitivity in both the original cohort and the validation cohort. In a later genetic analysis, fewer N-insertions in productive TCRs were reported among donors in an Asian-associated ancestry cluster than the approximately 710-donor mean. In a later analysis, several top co-occurrence clusters were reported to appear linked to parvovirus B19, influenza, CMV and Epstein-Barr virus. The presence/absence analyses assumed that sequencing depth was roughly uniform across donors, and that assumption may not be true. Because some donors lacked HLA typing at each locus, the association tests relied only on the typed subset. In a later analysis, HLA-associated TCR beta chains were found to be more clonally expanded and to have lower generation probabilities than equally common non-associated chains. A total of fewer than 200 TCR beta chains were listed by the study as associated with cytomegalovirus. Correlated functional status among segregating V segments might reflect linkage disequilibrium, but an unknown experimental factor could not be ruled out. Immune exposure information for the cohort was limited to CMV serostatus.

Concerning this clone: There is no known antigen for this receptor. Base-call qualities are not available, and no considerably larger clone is one nucleotide away.

The CDR3 measures 16 amino acids from cysteine to phenylalanine. CDR3 DNA only is kept here, 48 bases in frame from base 1. CDR1 MGHRA and CDR2 YSYEKL are derived from the germline V gene. At the junction V is shortened by 0 bases and J by 0 bases, with 12 bases in between. The cohort comprised approximately 700 healthy bone marrow donors. At the time of sampling, every cohort member was nominally healthy, though immune exposures that went unrecorded were likely present. CMV serostatus was positive for 289 and negative for about 55% of the roughly 670 cohort members, and was not recorded for this donor. Each donor provided a peripheral blood sample, and peripheral blood mononuclear cells were used for TCR beta sequencing. Genomic DNA was extracted from the blood cell samples with the Qiagen DNeasy Blood Extraction Kit. Libraries were constructed by the immunoSEQ multiplex PCR assay. For the multiplex PCR, a mixture combining 60 forward primers for TCR Vbeta segments and 13 reverse primers for TCR Jbeta segments was used. The CDR3 region of rearranged TCR beta genes was amplified from genomic DNA by a multiplex PCR assay. The Illumina HiSeq System was used to sequence the amplified TCR beta libraries as 87-base-pair reads. Per the authors' processing: Across the 600 to 700 repertoires, a later analysis counted 80 million or so unique TCR beta chains, approximately 10 million of which were shared by at least two donors. To remove PCR and sequencing errors, raw reads were error-corrected and collapsed into unique sequences using a nearest-neighbor algorithm that merged closely related sequences. To assign V, D and J gene segments, CDR3 sequences were aligned to IMGT reference sequences. For a sequence to be retained, a match of at least six nucleotides was required to both a V gene segment and a J gene segment. Rearrangements were called productive when the CDR3 lacked stop codons and stayed in frame with V and J; all others were non-productive. CDR3 was defined according to IMGT convention as the region running from the second conserved V-encoded cysteine to the conserved J-encoded phenylalanine. Sequences without an unambiguous match to a single V gene segment were excluded from the earlier analysis of almost 600 of the donors. In an earlier analysis of about 590 of the donors, a V segment was called functional when productive rearrangements were above 56.7%, and segregating when the standard deviation between donors exceeded 5%. A statistical classification framework was built for diagnosing cytomegalovirus status from the catalog of TCR beta chain sequences. A later analysis assigned V and J genes by comparing TCR nucleotide sequences with IMGT/GENE-DB human TR gene sequences. Using the TCRdist pipeline, a later analysis assigned CDR3 sequences along with most-parsimonious VDJ recombination scenarios. A later analysis defined each TCR beta chain by its CDR3 amino acid sequence plus V-gene family, and excluded reads lacking a unique V-gene family. In a later analysis, 450 to 600 highly shared, low-generation-probability nucleotide sequences were removed to address suspected cross-contamination and a sequencing artifact. In a later analysis, a clonal expansion index was calculated for each public chain from normalized within-repertoire ranks of inferred template counts. A later analysis computed generation probabilities with a VDJ recombination model fitted to out-of-frame rearrangements, and checked the results against IGoR. In a later analysis, hypergeometric tests were used to score TCR-TCR, TCR-HLA and TCR-CMV co-occurrence, with a repertoire-size bias correction applied to TCR pairs. False discovery rates were estimated in a later analysis by permuting HLA or CMV assignments 20 times. In a later analysis, co-occurring TCRs were grouped with DBSCAN, and TCRdist sequence similarity was added when clustering was performed within HLA-allele-positive subsets. Repertoires with fewer than 30,000 or more than 120,000 public chains, plus five repertoires with anomalous nucleotide sharing, were excluded from co-occurrence clustering. TCRdb limited this immuneACCESS table to in-frame rearrangements with V and J called. A share of clones is missing; checked studies link under half to unresolved V genes, and the rest is unexplained. V and J calls and clone size are as listed in that table; D and trimming were resolved from the DNA. Present in this sample are 95,000 to 150,000 clones, around 77% of which were seen just once. The ten most abundant clones make up about 3.7% of the sample.

In this chain, TRBV4-1 is recombined with TRBJ2-7; the D gene lacks a confident call. Material for sequencing was PBMCs. The sequence was collected from a human donor in good health. In nucleotide form, the sequence is TGCGCCAGCAGCCAAGACCCGGCAGGTCACTCCTACGAGCAGTACTTC. It encodes CASSQDPAGHSYEQYF.